This TCR beta chain emerged from a study of T cells in Graves' hyperthyroidism and ophthalmopathy. Study-level points and caveats: Researchers report that a 13 V-J model separated ophthalmopathy from stable hyperthyroidism. The model forecast ophthalmopathy, anticipating it by a median about six months before onset.

Those patients with uncontrolled infection, other autoimmune disease, pregnancy or lactation were excluded. For the diagnoses, clinical symptoms, serum thyroxine and TRAb, thyroid ultrasound and orbital computed tomography were used. This clonotype was counted ten times or more. Its target is not known. This CDR3 is 15 amino acids long. Germline-derived CDR1 and CDR2 are SGHTA and FQGNSA. Trimming at V came to 2 bases and at J to 3 bases, leaving 6 bases not matched to a gene. RNA transcripts served as the template for amplifying TCR beta CDR3 regions. Researchers ran a first-round RT-PCR on the TCR CDR3 using the HTBI primer set. Each CDR3 protein is one row after TCRdb ran MiXCR on the multiplex PCR reads. The data show over 650,000 distinct CDR3 sequences, just under 45% seen once.

The chain couples TRBV7-2 to TRBJ2-7, with 8 bases aligning to TRBD1. The source of this sequence is an adult man with Graves' disease, either hyperthyroidism or ophthalmopathy (not recorded which). The sequencing input was peripheral blood or thyroid tissue (not recorded which). CDR3 amino acids: CASSLSRDRGYEQYF. The CDR3 bases are TGTGCCAGCAGCTTATCCCGAGACAGGGGCTACGAGCAGTACTTC.